The clone carrying this TCR beta chain appeared once. The protocol was immunoSEQ multiplex PCR, while the TCRdb copy is restricted to in-frame clones and leaves out a portion. The data show tens of thousands of clones, with under 85% seen just once and approximately 46% held by the top ten. This sample stems from a study of blood T cell repertoires in COVID-19. Study information: Sources were T cells, B-cell-depleted T cells, or PBMCs; the material itself was cDNA or gDNA.

This receptor was taken from a woman older than 75 with acute or convalescent COVID-19. Input material: peripheral blood.

The CDR3 loop reads CASSKEGFFRNIQYF. Here the CDR3 DNA reads TGTGCCAGCAGCAAAGAGGGTTTTTTCCGAAACATTCAGTACTTC. The rearrangement joins TRBV27 to TRBJ2-4, with a tentative D call TRBD2 (5 bases). V dropped 6 bases and J dropped 6 bases, with 18 bases sitting between them. The CDR3 spans 15 residues. CDR1 is MNHEY and CDR2 is SMNVEV in the germline V gene (reference sequence).